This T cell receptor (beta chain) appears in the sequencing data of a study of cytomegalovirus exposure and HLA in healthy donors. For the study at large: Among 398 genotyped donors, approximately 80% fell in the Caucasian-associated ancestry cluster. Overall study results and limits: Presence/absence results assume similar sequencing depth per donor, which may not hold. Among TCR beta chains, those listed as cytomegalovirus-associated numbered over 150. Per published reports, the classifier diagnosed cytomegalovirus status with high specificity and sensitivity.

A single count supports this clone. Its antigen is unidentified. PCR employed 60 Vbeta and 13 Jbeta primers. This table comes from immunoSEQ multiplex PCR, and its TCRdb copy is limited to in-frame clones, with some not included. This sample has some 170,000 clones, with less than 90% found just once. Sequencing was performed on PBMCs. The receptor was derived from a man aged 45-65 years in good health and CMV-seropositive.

In DNA, the CDR3 is TGTGCCAGCAGCTTAGCCGGGACAGGGGCTGAAGCTTTCTTT. Protein sequence: CASSLAGTGAEAFF. The chain recombines TRBV7-2 with TRBJ1-1; 10 nucleotides match TRBD1. The CDR3 has 14 amino acids. CDR1 and CDR2 from the germline V gene are SGHTA and FQGNSA. The ends lost 0 bases at V and 6 bases at J; junction bases unmatched: 1.